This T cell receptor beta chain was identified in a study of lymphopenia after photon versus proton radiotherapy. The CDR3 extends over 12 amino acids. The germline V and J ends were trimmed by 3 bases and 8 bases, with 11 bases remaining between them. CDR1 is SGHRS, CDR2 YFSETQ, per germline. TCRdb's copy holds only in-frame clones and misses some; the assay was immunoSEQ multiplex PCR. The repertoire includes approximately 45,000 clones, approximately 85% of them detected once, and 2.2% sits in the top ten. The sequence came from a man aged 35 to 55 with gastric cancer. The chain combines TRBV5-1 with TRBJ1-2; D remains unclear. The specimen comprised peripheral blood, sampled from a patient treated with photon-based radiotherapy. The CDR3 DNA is TGCGCCAGCAGCTCCTCCTATCTGGGCTACACCTTC. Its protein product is CASSSSYLGYTF.